The rows below give T cell receptor beta chains drawn from one sample of a study of T-cell reconstitution after alpha-beta-depleted transplantation in children. TCRdb passed the PCR reads through MiXCR, listing each CDR3 protein once. This table holds a few hundred thousand distinct CDR3 sequences, roughly a quarter found once. Sequenced material: PBMCs, taken before TCRalphabeta/CD19-depleted stem cell transplant. The receptors come from a boy under two years old with Wiskott-Aldrich syndrome, due to receive a stem cell transplant. The CDR3 runs from the conserved cysteine through the conserved F or W. The order of the fields is J gene, CDR3 length, D gene, V gene, clone size, CDR3 DNA, CDR3 protein. D genes are given only for firm matches. Only some rows state a clone size, as once, few, many or a class for expanded clones.

J: TRBJ2-1
length: 14
D: -
V: TRBV29-1
size: -
DNA: TGCAGCGTTCGGGCATCGTCCTCCTACAATGAGCAGTTCTTC
CDR3: CSVRASSSYNEQFF

J: TRBJ2-4
length: 15
D: TRBD1
V: TRBV28
size: few
DNA: TGTGCCAGCAGTCCAAACGGCAGGGGGCAGAACATTCAGTACTTC
CDR3: CASSPNGRGQNIQYF

J: TRBJ1-1
length: 14
D: -
V: TRBV18
size: -
DNA: TGTGCCAGCTCACCATATTTTGGGAACACTGAAGCTTTCTTT
CDR3: CASSPYFGNTEAFF

J: TRBJ2-3
length: 15
D: TRBD2
V: TRBV5-6
size: -
DNA: TGTGCCAGCAGCGCATTAGCGGGAGGGGCAGATACGCAGTATTTT
CDR3: CASSALAGGADTQYF

J: TRBJ2-7
length: 14
D: TRBD1
V: TRBV10-3
size: few
DNA: TGTGCCATCAGTGCCCAACAGGGGAACGACGAGCAGTACTTC
CDR3: CAISAQQGNDEQYF

J: TRBJ2-3
length: 14
D: -
V: TRBV7-3
size: -
DNA: TGTGCCAGCAGCTTAACTCGCAGCACAGATACGCAGTATTTT
CDR3: CASSLTRSTDTQYF

J: TRBJ2-2
length: 16
D: TRBD2
V: TRBV12-3/TRBV12-4
size: -
DNA: TGTGCCAGCAGTTATCGACTAGCGGGAGATACCGGGGAGCTGTTTTTT
CDR3: CASSYRLAGDTGELFF

J: TRBJ2-2
length: 14
D: -
V: TRBV10-3
size: -
DNA: TGTGCCATCATGGACGGGAGACACACCGGGGAGCTGTTTTTT
CDR3: CAIMDGRHTGELFF

J: TRBJ2-5
length: 15
D: TRBD2
V: TRBV28
size: few
DNA: TGTGCCAGCAGTTTTTGGCGGGAGGGCTGGAAGACCCAGTACTTC
CDR3: CASSFWREGWKTQYF

J: TRBJ1-2
length: 15
D: -
V: TRBV12-3/TRBV12-4
size: -
DNA: TGTGCCAGCAGGACAGAGAAAACCTTTAACTATGGCTACACCTTC
CDR3: CASRTEKTFNYGYTF

J: TRBJ1-5
length: 15
D: TRBD1
V: TRBV5-1
size: few
DNA: TGCGCCAGCTCACGGACAGGGGAAAGCAATCAGCCCCAGCATTTT
CDR3: CASSRTGESNQPQHF

J: TRBJ2-7
length: 14
D: -
V: TRBV5-1
size: few
DNA: TGCGCCAGCAGCTCGATTATACCAGCCTACGAGCAGTACTTC
CDR3: CASSSIIPAYEQYF

J: TRBJ1-5
length: 20
D: -
V: TRBV21-1
size: -
DNA: TGTGCCAGCAGCAAAGCGGCGACAGGGGCCCTCGGGGCTGGAGATCAGCCCCAGCATTTT
CDR3: CASSKAATGALGAGDQPQHF

J: TRBJ2-1
length: 14
D: TRBD2
V: TRBV12-3/TRBV12-4
size: few
DNA: TGTGCCAGCGGGACTATCCGAGGTAGACATGAGCAGTTCTTC
CDR3: CASGTIRGRHEQFF

J: TRBJ2-1
length: 16
D: -
V: TRBV5-1
size: -
DNA: TGCGCCAGCAGCTTGGCCTTGGTAGCGGCTTACAATGAGCAGTTCTTC
CDR3: CASSLALVAAYNEQFF

J: TRBJ2-7
length: 15
D: -
V: TRBV7-6
size: -
DNA: TGTGCCAGCAGCCCCCAACAGGGAGGCGTCTACGAGCAGTACTTC
CDR3: CASSPQQGGVYEQYF

J: TRBJ2-3
length: 15
D: TRBD2
V: TRBV18
size: -
DNA: TGTGCCAGCTCACCACTAGCGGGAGGTCAAGATACGCAGTATTTT
CDR3: CASSPLAGGQDTQYF

J: TRBJ2-2
length: 15
D: TRBD1
V: TRBV7-6
size: few
DNA: TGTGCCAGCAGCTTAGGGACAGGCTTCACCGGGGAGCTGTTTTTT
CDR3: CASSLGTGFTGELFF

J: TRBJ2-7
length: 17
D: -
V: TRBV18
size: -
DNA: TGTGCCAGCTCACCATTGGGCGCGGGTCCCAGCTCCTACGAGCAGTACTTC
CDR3: CASSPLGAGPSSYEQYF